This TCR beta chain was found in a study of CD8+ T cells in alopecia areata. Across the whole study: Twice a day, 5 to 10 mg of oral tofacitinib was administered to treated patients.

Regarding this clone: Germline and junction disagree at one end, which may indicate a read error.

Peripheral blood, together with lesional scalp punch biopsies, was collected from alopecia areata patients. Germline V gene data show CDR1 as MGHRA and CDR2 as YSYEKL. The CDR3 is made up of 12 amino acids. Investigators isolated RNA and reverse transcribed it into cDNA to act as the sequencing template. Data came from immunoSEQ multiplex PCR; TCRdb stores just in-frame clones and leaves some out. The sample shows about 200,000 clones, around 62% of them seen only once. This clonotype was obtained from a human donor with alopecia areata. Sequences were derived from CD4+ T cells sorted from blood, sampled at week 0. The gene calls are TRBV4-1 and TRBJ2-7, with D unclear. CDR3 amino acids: CASSLEGTPISF. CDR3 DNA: TGCGCCAGCAGCCTAGAAGGCACGCCGATATCCTTC.